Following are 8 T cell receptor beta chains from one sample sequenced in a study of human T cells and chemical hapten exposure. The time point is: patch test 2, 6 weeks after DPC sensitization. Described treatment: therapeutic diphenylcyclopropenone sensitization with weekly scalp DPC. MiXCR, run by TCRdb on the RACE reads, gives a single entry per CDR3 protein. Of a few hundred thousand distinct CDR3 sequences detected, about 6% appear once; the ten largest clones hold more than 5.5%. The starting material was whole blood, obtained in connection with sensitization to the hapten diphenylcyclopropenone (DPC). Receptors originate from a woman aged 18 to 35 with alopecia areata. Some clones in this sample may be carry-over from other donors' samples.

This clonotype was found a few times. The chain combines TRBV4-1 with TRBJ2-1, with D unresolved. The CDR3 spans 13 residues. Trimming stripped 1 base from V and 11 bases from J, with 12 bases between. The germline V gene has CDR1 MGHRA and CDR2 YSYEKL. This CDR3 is CASSQVGTDQQFF. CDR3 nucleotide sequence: TGCGCCAGCAGCCAAGTTGGAACCGATCAGCAGTTCTTC.

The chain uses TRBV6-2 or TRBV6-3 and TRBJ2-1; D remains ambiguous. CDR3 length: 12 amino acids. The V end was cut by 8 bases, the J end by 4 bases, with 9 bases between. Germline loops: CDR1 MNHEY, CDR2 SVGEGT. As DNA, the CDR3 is TGTGCCAGCCGGTCGACGTACAATGAGCAGTTCTTC. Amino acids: CASRSTYNEQFF.

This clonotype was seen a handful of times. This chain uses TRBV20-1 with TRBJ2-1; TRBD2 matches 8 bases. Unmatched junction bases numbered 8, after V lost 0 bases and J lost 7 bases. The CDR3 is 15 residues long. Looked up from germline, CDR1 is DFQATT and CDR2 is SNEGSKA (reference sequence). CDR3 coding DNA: TGCAGTGCTAGAGATCCCGGGACTAGTATAAATGAGCAGTTCTTC. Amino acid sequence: CSARDPGTSINEQFF.

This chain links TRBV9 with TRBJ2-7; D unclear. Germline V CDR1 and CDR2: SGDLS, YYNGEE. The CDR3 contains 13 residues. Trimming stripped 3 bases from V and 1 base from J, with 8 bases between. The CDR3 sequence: CASSGSNSYEQYF. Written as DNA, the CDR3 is TGTGCCAGCAGCGGATCGAATTCCTACGAGCAGTACTTC.

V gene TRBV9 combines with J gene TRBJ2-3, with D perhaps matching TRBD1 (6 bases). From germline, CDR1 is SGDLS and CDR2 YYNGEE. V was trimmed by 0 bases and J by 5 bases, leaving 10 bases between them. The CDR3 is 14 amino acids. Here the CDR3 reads CASSVATGIDTQYF. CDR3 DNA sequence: TGTGCCAGCAGCGTAGCTACAGGGATAGATACGCAGTATTTT.

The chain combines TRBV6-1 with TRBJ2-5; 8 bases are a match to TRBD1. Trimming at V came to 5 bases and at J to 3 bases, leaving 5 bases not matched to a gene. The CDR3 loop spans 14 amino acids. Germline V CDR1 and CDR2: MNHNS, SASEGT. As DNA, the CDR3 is TGTGCCAGCAGTTCCACAGGGGGAAAAGAGACCCAGTACTTC. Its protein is CASSSTGGKETQYF.

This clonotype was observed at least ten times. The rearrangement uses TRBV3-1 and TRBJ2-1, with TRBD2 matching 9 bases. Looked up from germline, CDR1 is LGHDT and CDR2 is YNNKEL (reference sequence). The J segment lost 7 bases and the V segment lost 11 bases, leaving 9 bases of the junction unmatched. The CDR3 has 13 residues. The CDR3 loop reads CAVGGGALNEQFF. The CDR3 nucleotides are TGTGCCGTGGGCGGGGGGGCCCTAAATGAGCAGTTCTTC.

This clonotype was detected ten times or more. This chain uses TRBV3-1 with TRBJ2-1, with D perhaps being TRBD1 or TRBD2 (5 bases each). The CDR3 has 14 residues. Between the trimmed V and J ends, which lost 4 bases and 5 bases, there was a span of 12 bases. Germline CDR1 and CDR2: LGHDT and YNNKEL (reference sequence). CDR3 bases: TGTGCCAGCAGCCCTAATGGGGGAGACAATGAGCAGTTCTTC. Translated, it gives CASSPNGGDNEQFF.